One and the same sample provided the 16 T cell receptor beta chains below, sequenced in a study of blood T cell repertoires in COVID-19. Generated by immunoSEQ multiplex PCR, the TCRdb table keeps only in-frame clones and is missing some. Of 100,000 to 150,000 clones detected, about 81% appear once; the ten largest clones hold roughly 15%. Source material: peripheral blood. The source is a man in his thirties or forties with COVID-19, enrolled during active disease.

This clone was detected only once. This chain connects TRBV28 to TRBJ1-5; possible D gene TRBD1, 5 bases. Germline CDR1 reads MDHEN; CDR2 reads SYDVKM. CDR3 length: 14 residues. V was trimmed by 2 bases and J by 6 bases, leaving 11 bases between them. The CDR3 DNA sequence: TGTGCCAGCAGTTTACGCCAGGGAAGTCAGCCCCAGCATTTT. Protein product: CASSLRQGSQPQHF.

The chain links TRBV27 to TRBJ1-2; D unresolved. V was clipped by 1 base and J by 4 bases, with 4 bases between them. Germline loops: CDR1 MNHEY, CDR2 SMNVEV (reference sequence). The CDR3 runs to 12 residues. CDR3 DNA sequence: TGTGCCAGCAGTTTATGGCTCTATGGCTACACCTTC. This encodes CASSLWLYGYTF.

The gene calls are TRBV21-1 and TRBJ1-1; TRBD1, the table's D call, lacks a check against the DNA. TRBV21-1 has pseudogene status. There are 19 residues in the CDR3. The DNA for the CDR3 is TGTGCCAGCAGCAAAGCTAAGAGGACAAACAATGAAATGAACACTGAAGCTTTCTTT. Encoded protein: CASSKAKRTNNEMNTEAFF.

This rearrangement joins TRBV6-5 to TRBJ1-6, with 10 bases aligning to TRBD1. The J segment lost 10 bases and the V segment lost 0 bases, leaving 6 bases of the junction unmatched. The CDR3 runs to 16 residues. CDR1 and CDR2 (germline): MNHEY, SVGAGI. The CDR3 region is CASSYSRGTGDSPLHF. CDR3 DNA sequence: TGTGCCAGCAGTTACTCTAGGGGGACAGGGGACTCACCCCTCCACTTT.

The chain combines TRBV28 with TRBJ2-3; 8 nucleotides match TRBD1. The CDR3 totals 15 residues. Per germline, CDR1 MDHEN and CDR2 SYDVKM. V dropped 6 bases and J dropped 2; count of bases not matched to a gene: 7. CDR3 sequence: CASSPGQEFTDTQYF. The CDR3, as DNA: TGTGCCAGCAGCCCGGGACAGGAGTTCACAGATACGCAGTATTTT. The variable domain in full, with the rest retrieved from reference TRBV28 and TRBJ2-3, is DVKVTQSSRYLVKRTGEKVFLECVQDMDHENMFWYRQDPGLGLRLIYFSYDVKMKEKGDIPEGYSVSREKKERFSLILESASTNQTSMYLCASSPGQEFTDTQYFGPGTRLTVL.

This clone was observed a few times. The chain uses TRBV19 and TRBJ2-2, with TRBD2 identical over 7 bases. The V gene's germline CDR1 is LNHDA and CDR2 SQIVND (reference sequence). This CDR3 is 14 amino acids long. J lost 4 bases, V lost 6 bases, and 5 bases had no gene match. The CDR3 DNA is TGTGCCAGTAGCCGGACTAGTCGCACCGGGGAGCTGTTTTTT. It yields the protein CASSRTSRTGELFF.

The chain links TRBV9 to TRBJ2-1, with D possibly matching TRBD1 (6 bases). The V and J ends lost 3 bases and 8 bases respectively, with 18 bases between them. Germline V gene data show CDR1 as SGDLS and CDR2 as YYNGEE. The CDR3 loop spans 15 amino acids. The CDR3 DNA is TGTGCCAGCAGCGAACAGGGTTTGACTCTGGATGAGCAGTTCTTC. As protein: CASSEQGLTLDEQFF.

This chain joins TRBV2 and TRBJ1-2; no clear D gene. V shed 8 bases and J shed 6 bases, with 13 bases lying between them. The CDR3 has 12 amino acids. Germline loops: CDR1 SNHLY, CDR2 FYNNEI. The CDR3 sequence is CASYREGNGYTF. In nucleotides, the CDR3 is TGTGCCAGCTACCGGGAAGGGAATGGCTACACCTTC.

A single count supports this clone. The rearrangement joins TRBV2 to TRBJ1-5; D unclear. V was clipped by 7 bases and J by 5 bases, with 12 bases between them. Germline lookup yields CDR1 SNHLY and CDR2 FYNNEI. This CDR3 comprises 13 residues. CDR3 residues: CASMRIEHQPQHF. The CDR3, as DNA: TGTGCCAGCATGCGGATAGAACATCAGCCCCAGCATTTT.

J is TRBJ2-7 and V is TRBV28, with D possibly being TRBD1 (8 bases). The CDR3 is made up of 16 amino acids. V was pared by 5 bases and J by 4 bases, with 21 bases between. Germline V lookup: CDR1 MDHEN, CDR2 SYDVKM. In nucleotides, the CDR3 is TGTGCCAGCAGTCTCGACAGGGGCCCCGGGGGGTACGAGCAGTACTTC. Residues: CASSLDRGPGGYEQYF.

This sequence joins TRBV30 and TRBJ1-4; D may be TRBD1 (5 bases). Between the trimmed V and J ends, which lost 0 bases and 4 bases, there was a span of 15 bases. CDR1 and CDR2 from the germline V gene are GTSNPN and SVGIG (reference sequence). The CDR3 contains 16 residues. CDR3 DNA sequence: TGTGCCTGGAGTGTCCTGCCCGGGACTTTTAATGAAAAACTGTTTTTT. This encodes CAWSVLPGTFNEKLFF.

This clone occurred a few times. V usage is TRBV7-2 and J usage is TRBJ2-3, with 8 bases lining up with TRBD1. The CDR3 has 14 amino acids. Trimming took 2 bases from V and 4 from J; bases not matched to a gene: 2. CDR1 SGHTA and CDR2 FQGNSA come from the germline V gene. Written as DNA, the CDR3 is TGTGCCAGCAGCTTAATGACAGGGGCAGATACGCAGTATTTT. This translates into CASSLMTGADTQYF.

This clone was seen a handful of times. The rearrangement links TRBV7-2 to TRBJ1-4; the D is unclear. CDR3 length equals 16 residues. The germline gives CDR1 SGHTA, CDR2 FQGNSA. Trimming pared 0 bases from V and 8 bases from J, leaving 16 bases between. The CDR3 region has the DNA TGTGCCAGCAGCTTAGCCGGCGGCCGCCTCGGCGAAAAACTGTTTTTT. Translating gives CASSLAGGRLGEKLFF. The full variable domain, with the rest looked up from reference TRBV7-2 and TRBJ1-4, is GAGVSQSPSNKVTEKGKDVELRCDPISGHTALYWYRQSLGQGLEFLIYFQGNSAPDKSGLPSDRFSAERTGGSVSTLTIQRTQQEDSAVYLCASSLAGGRLGEKLFFGSGTQLSVL.

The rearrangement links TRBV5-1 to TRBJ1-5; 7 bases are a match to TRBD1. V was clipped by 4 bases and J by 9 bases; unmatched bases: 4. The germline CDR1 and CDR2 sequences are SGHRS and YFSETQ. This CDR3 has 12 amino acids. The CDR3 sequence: CASSTGAGPQHF. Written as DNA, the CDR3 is TGCGCCAGCAGCACAGGGGCAGGGCCCCAGCATTTT. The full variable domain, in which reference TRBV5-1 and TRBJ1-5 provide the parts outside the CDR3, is KAGVTQTPRYLIKTRGQQVTLSCSPISGHRSVSWYQQTPGQGLQFLFEYFSETQRNKGNFPGRFSGRQFSNSRSEMNVSTLELGDSALYLCASSTGAGPQHFGDGTRLSIL.

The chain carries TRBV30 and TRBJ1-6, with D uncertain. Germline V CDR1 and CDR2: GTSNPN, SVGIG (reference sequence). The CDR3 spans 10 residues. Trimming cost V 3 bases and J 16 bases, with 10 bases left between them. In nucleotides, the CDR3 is TGTGCCTGGAGCCGCGACATACTCCACTTT. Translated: CAWSRDILHF.

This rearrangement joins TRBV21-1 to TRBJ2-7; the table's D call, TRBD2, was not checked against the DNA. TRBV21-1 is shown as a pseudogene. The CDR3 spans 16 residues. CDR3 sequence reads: CASSKGPGKTAYEQYF. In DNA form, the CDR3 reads TGTGCCAGCAGCAAAGGGCCGGGAAAAACGGCCTACGAGCAGTACTTC.